This T cell receptor (beta chain) was recorded in a study of shared clonotypes between healthy human individuals. V shed 6 bases and J shed 2 bases, with 12 bases lying between them. The CDR3 has 14 amino acids. The germline V gene encodes CDR1 MDHEN and CDR2 SYDVKM. Here immunoSEQ multiplex PCR was the method, and the copy in TCRdb shows in-frame clones only, minus some. Among 1,500,000 or so clones, 98% to 99% were seen once, and the ten largest hold 0.36%. The source of this sequence is a man aged 25 to 40 in good health. Sequences were obtained from naive CD4+ T cells sorted from blood. This sample's subset: CD45RA+ positively selected. The J gene is TRBJ2-3, the V gene TRBV28, with D possibly being TRBD1 (5 bases). The CDR3 spells CASRRTGYTDTQYF. Written as DNA, the CDR3 is TGTGCCAGCAGGCGCACAGGATACACAGATACGCAGTATTTT.